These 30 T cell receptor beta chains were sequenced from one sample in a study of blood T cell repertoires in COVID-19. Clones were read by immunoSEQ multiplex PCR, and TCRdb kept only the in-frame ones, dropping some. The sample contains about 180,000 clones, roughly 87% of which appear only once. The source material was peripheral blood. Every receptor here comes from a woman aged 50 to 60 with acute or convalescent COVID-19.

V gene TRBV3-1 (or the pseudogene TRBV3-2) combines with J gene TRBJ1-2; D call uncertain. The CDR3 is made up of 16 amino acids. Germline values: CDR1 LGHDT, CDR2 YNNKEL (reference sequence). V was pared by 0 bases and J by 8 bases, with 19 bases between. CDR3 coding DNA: TGTGCCAGCAGCCAAGAGTGGGAGGGATTGCCTCGGGGCTACACCTTC. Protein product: CASSQEWEGLPRGYTF.

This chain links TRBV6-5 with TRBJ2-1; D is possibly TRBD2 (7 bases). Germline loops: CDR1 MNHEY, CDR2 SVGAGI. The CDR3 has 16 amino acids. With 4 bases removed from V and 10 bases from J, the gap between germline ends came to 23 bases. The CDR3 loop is CASSFTGRLASREQFF. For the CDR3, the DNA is TGTGCCAGCAGTTTCACAGGGAGACTAGCCTCTCGGGAGCAGTTCTTC.

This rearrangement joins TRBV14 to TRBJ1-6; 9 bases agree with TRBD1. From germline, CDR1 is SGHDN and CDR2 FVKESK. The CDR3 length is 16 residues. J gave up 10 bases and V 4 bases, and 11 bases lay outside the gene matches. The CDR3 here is CASSPQRTGEGSPLHF. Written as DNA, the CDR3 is TGTGCCAGCAGCCCCCAACGGACAGGGGAAGGATCACCCCTCCACTTT. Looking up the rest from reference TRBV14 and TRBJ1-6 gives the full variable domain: EAGVTQFPSHSVIEKGQTVTLRCDPISGHDNLYWYRRVMGKEIKFLLHFVKESKQDESGMPNNRFLAERTGGTYSTLKVQPAELEDSGVYFCASSPQRTGEGSPLHFGNGTRLTVT.

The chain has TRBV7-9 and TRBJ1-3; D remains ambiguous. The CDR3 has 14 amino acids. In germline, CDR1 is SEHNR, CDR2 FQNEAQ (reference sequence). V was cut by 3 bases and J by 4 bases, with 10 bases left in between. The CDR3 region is CASSLKVEGNTIYF. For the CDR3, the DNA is TGTGCCAGCAGCTTGAAAGTGGAGGGAAACACCATATATTTT.

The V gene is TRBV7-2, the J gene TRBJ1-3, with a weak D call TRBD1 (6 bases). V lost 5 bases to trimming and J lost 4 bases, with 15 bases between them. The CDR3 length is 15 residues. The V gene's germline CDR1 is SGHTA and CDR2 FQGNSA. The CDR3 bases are TGTGCCAGCAGCCCCCGGACAGAGAGGGGAAACACCATATATTTT. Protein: CASSPRTERGNTIYF.

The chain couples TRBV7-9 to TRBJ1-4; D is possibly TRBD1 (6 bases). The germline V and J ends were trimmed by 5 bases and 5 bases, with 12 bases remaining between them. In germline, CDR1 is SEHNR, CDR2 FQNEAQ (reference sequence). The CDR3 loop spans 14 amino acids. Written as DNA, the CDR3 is TGTGCCAGCAGCGAGGTGCAGGGGAATGAAAAACTGTTTTTT. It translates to CASSEVQGNEKLFF.

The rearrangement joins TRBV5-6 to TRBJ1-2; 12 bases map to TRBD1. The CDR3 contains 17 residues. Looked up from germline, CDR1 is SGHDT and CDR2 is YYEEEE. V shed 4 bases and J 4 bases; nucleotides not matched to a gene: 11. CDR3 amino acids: CASSQDGTGGIGYGYTF. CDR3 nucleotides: TGTGCCAGCAGCCAAGACGGGACAGGGGGCATAGGCTATGGCTACACCTTC.

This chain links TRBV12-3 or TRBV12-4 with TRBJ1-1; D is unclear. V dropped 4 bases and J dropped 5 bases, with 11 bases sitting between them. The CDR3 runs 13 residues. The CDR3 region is CASSSTRRTEAFF. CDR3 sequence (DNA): TGTGCCAGCAGTTCAACTAGGAGGACTGAAGCTTTCTTT.

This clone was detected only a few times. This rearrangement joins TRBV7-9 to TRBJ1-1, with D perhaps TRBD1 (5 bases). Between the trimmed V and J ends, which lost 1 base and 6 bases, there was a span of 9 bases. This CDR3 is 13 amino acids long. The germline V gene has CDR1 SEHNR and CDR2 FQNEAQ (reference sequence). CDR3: CASSLVGLPEAFF. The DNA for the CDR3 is TGTGCCAGCAGCTTAGTGGGGCTACCTGAAGCTTTCTTT.

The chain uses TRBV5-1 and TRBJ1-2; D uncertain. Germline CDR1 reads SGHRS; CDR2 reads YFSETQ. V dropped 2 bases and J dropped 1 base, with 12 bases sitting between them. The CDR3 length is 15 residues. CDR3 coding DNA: TGCGCCAGCAGCTTTTTAAGTCAGGTTAACTATGGCTACACCTTC. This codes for CASSFLSQVNYGYTF.

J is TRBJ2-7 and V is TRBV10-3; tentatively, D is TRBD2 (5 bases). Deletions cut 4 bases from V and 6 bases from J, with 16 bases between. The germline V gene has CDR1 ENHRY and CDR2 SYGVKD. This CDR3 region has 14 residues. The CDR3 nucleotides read TGTGCCATCAGTGTATCTTCGGAGAGGGCCGAGCAGTACTTC. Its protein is CAISVSSERAEQYF.

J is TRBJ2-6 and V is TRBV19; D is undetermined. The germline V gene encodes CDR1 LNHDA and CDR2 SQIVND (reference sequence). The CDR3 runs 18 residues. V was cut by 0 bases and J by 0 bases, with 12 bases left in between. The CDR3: CASSIDRSTFSGANVLTF. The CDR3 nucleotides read TGTGCCAGTAGTATAGACAGGTCAACTTTCTCTGGGGCCAACGTCCTGACTTTC.

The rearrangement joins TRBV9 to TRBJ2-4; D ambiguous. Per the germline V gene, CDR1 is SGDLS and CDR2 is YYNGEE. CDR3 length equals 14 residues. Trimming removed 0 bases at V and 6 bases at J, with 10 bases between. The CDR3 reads CASSVGGQINIQYF. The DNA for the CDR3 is TGTGCCAGCAGCGTAGGCGGTCAGATAAACATTCAGTACTTC.

In nucleotides, the CDR3 is TGCAGTGCTATTGAGGGCCGGGGGGGAGAGACCCAGTACTTC. Amino acids: CSAIEGRGGETQYF. This chain joins TRBV20-1 and TRBJ2-5, with 8 bases fitting TRBD2. Germline assignment: CDR1 DFQATT and CDR2 SNEGSKA (reference sequence). The CDR3 runs 14 residues. J lost 4 bases, V lost 4 bases, and 8 bases had no gene match.

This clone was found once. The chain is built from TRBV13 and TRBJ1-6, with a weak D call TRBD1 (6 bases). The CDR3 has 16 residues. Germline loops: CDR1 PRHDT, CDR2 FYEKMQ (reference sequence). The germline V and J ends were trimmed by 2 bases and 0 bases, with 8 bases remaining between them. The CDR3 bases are TGTGCCAGCAGCTTACAGGGGAGCTCCTATAATTCACCCCTCCACTTT. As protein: CASSLQGSSYNSPLHF.

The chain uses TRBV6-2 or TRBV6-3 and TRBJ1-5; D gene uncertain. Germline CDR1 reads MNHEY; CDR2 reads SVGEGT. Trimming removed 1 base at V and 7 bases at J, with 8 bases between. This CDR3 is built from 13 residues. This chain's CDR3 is CASSYFGDQPQHF. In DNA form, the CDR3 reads TGTGCCAGCAGTTACTTCGGAGACCAGCCCCAGCATTTT.

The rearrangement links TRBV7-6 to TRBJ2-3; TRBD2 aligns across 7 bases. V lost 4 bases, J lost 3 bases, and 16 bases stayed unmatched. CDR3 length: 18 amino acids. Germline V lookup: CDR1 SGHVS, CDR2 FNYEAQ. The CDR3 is CASSSRGVASLGTDTQYF. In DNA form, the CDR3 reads TGTGCCAGCAGCTCCCGGGGGGTAGCTAGCCTAGGGACAGATACGCAGTATTTT.

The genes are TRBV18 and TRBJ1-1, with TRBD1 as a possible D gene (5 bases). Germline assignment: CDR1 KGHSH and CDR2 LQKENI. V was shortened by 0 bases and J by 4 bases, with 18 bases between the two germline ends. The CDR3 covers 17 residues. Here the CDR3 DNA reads TGTGCCAGCTCACCACCGTCCGGATGGGACGGGGGCACTGAAGCTTTCTTT. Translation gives CASSPPSGWDGGTEAFF. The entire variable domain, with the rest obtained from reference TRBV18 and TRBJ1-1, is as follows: NAGVMQNPRHLVRRRGQEARLRCSPMKGHSHVYWYRQLPEEGLKFMVYLQKENIIDESGMPKERFSAEFPKEGPSILRIQQVVRGDSAAYFCASSPPSGWDGGTEAFFGQGTRLTVV.

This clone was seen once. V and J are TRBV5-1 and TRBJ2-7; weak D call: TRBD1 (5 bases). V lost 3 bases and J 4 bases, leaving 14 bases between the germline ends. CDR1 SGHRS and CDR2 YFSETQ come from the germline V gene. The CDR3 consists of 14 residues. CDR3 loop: CASSSQGGVYEQYF. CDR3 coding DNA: TGCGCCAGCAGCTCCCAGGGTGGAGTTTACGAGCAGTACTTC.

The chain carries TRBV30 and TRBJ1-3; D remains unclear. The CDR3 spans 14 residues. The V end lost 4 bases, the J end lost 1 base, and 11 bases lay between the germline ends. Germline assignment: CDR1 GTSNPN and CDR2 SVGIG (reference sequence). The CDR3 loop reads CAWKRSRSGNTIYF. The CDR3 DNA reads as TGTGCCTGGAAGCGGAGCAGATCTGGAAACACCATATATTTT.

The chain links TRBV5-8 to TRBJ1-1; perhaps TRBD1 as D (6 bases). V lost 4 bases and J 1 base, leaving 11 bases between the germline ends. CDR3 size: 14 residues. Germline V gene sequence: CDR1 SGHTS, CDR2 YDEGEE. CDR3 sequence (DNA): TGTGCCAGCAGCCGACTGGGACAGAACACTGAAGCTTTCTTT. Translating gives CASSRLGQNTEAFF.

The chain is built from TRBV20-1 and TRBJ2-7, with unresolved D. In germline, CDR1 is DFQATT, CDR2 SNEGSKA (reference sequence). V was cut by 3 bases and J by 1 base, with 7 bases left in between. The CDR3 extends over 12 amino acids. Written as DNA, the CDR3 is TGCAGTGCTAGTAAACAGTCCTACGAGCAGTACTTC. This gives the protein CSASKQSYEQYF.

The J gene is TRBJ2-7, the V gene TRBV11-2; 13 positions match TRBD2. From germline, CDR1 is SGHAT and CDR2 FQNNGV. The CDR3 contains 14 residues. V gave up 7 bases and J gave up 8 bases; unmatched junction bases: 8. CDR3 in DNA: TGTGCCAGCATTTCGGGACTAGCGGGGAGGAAGCAGTACTTC. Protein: CASISGLAGRKQYF.

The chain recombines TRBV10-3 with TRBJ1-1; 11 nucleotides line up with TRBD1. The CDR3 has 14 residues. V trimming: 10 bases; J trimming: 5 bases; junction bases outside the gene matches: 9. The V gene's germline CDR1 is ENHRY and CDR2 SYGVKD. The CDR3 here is CATNPGQGATEAFF. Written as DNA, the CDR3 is TGTGCCACGAATCCCGGACAGGGGGCGACTGAAGCTTTCTTT.

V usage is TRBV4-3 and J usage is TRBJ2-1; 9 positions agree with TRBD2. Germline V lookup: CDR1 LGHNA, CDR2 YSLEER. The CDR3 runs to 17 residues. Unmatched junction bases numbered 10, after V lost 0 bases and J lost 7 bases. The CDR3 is CASSQDLVSGGWNEQFF. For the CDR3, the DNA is TGCGCCAGCAGCCAAGATTTGGTTAGCGGGGGTTGGAATGAGCAGTTCTTC.

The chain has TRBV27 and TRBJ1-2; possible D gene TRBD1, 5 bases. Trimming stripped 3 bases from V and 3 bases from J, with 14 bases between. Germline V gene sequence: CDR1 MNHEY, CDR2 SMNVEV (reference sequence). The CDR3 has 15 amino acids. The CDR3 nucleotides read TGTGCCAGCAGTTTTACCCCCAGGGCGGACTATGGCTACACCTTC. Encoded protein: CASSFTPRADYGYTF.

The CDR3 region has the DNA TGTGCCAGCAGCCGACATACAGGGGGCTCTGAAGCTTTCTTT. Protein product: CASSRHTGGSEAFF. This sequence joins TRBV14 and TRBJ1-1; TRBD1 aligns across 9 bases. The CDR3 runs to 14 residues. The germline V gene encodes CDR1 SGHDN and CDR2 FVKESK. Germline trimming cut 4 bases from V and 6 bases from J; bases unmatched to any gene: 6.

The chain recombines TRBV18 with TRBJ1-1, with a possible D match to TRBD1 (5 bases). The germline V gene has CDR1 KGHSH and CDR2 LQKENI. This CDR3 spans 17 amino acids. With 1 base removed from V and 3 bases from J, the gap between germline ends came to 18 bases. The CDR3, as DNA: TGTGCCAGCTCACCACTCTTCGGCGGGGGATTGGACACTGAAGCTTTCTTT. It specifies CASSPLFGGGLDTEAFF.

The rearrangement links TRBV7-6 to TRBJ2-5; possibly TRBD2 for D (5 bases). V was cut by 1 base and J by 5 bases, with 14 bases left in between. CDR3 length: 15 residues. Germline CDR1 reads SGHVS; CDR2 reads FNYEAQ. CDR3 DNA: TGTGCCAGCAGCTTAGACCGGGGTCTGGGGGAGACCCAGTACTTC. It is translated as CASSLDRGLGETQYF. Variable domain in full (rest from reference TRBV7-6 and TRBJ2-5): GAGVSQSPRYKVTKRGQDVALRCDPISGHVSLYWYRQALGQGPEFLTYFNYEAQQDKSGLPNDRFSAERPEGSISTLTIQRTEQRDSAMYRCASSLDRGLGETQYFGPGTRLLVL.

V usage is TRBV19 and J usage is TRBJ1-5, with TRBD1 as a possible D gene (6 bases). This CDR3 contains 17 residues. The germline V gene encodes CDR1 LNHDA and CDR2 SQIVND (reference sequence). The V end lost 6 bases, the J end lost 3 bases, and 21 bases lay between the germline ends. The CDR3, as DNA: TGTGCCAGTAGCGACAGGTCACTTGGAAAGAACAATCAGCCCCAGCATTTT. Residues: CASSDRSLGKNNQPQHF.